Listed below are T cell receptor beta chains from one sample, sequenced in a study of Ad26.COV2.S vaccination and SARS-CoV-2 variants. TCRdb's table, derived via immunoSEQ multiplex PCR, lists solely in-frame clones and lacks some. This sample has a few hundred thousand clones, with 80% to 95% found just once. This sample comprised peripheral blood, obtained in a trial of Ad26.COV2.S vaccine versus placebo. Every receptor here comes from a person between 18 and 65 years old who received the Ad26.COV2.S COVID-19 vaccine or a placebo. Both conserved end residues are part of each CDR3. D genes are given only for firm matches. Expanded clones get a size class; other rows say once, few or many, or leave the size out.

CDR3 | DNA | D | J | V | size
CASSVGGGPEAFF | TGTGCCAGCAGCGTAGGAGGGGGCCCCGAAGCTTTCTTT | TRBD1 | TRBJ1-1 | TRBV9 | NA
CASSSLPTQDQHF | TGTGCCAGCAGTTCCCTTCCGACGCAGGACCAGCATTTT | NA | TRBJ1-5 | TRBV6-6 | few
CASSLGGGGETQYF | TGCGCCAGCAGCTTGGGAGGGGGAGGAGAGACCCAGTACTTC | NA | TRBJ2-5 | TRBV5-1 | NA
CASQRGQGYGEQFF | TGTGCCAGCCAGAGGGGACAGGGTTATGGTGAGCAGTTCTTC | TRBD1 | TRBJ2-1 | TRBV14 | once
CASSLSTGSTDTQYF | TGTGCCAGCAGTTTATCGACAGGGAGCACAGATACGCAGTATTTT | TRBD1 | TRBJ2-3 | TRBV28 | NA
CASSLTGANNSPLHF | TGCGCCAGCAGCTTGACAGGGGCGAATAATTCACCCCTCCACTTT | TRBD1 | TRBJ1-6 | TRBV5-1 | once
CASSIGQTNTGELFF | TGTGCCAGCAGCATTGGACAGACGAACACCGGGGAGCTGTTTTTT | NA | TRBJ2-2 | TRBV9 | NA
CASSFKAGELFF | TGTGCCAGCAGCTTCAAAGCCGGGGAGCTGTTTTTT | NA | TRBJ2-2 | TRBV7-6 | NA
CASSPGGGRAPGELFF | TGTGCCAGCAGCCCCGGAGGCGGGAGGGCCCCCGGGGAGCTGTTTTTT | TRBD2 | TRBJ2-2 | TRBV7-9 | NA
CASSQRRGISGANVLTF | TGTGCCAGCAGCCAGCGTAGAGGGATAAGTGGGGCCAACGTCCTGACTTTC | NA | TRBJ2-6 | TRBV7-2 | NA
CASARTSVYNEQFF | TGTGCTAGCGCTAGGACTAGCGTTTACAATGAGCAGTTCTTC | TRBD2 | TRBJ2-1 | TRBV12-5 | NA
CASSEAVGSNPNQPQHF | TGTGCCAGCAGTGAAGCGGTGGGCAGCAATCCCAATCAGCCCCAGCATTTT | NA | TRBJ1-5 | TRBV6-1 | once
CASSATGSSYNEQFF | TGCGCCAGCAGCGCTACTGGGAGCTCCTACAATGAGCAGTTCTTC | NA | TRBJ2-1 | TRBV5-1 | once
CASRSKTRHWTYEQYF | TGTGCCAGCAGATCTAAGACAAGACACTGGACCTACGAGCAGTACTTC | NA | TRBJ2-7 | TRBV28 | NA
CAWSRSTGGPDPNQPQHF | TGTGCCTGGAGTAGATCGACAGGGGGTCCTGATCCTAATCAGCCCCAGCATTTT | TRBD1 | TRBJ1-5 | TRBV30 | NA
CASSVFSGAPSSYNEQFF | TGTGCCAGCAGCGTATTTTCGGGAGCCCCAAGCTCCTACAATGAGCAGTTCTTC | NA | TRBJ2-1 | TRBV9 | once
CASSFLSEGEQYF | TGTGCCAGCAGTTTCCTAAGCGAAGGCGAGCAGTACTTC | NA | TRBJ2-7 | TRBV12-3/TRBV12-4 | NA
CASSSSKTASSYNEQFF | TGTGCCAGCAGCTCCTCGAAGACAGCCAGCTCCTACAATGAGCAGTTCTTC | NA | TRBJ2-1 | TRBV7-3 | NA
CASRGPGGREQFF | TGTGCCAGCCGAGGACCCGGGGGAAGGGAGCAGTTCTTC | NA | TRBJ2-1 | TRBV6-5 | NA
CASSQTGEETQYF | TGTGCCAGCAGCCAGACAGGGGAAGAGACCCAGTACTTC | TRBD1 | TRBJ2-5 | TRBV9 | NA
CASSLRAERGYTF | TGTGCCAGTAGTTTACGAGCAGAGCGAGGCTACACCTTC | NA | TRBJ1-2 | TRBV27 | NA
CASSLVNAAGGTFF | TGTGCCAGCAGCTTAGTAAATGCGGCGGGAGGTACGTTCTTC | TRBD2 | TRBJ2-1 | TRBV7-2 | NA
CASSLFRDRVYGYTF | TGTGCCAGCAGTTTATTCCGGGACAGAGTCTATGGCTACACCTTC | TRBD1 | TRBJ1-2 | TRBV28 | NA
CASSSRLSSANQPQHF | TGCGCCAGCAGCTCCCGGTTATCTAGCGCAAATCAGCCCCAGCATTTT | NA | TRBJ1-5 | TRBV4-1 | few
CASRRKADTQYF | TGTGCCAGCAGGAGAAAGGCAGATACGCAGTATTTT | NA | TRBJ2-3 | TRBV11-2 | once
CASSQDSEGLPSGANVLTF | TGTGCCAGCAGCCAAGATTCGGAGGGCCTCCCCTCTGGGGCCAACGTCCTGACTTTC | NA | TRBJ2-6 | TRBV4-2 | NA
CASSLAGTEGNTIYF | TGTGCCAGCAGCTTAGCAGGGACCGAGGGAAACACCATATATTTT | NA | TRBJ1-3 | TRBV7-9 | NA
CASSELGVRSPLHF | TGTGCCAGCAGTGAACTGGGGGTGCGCTCACCCCTCCACTTT | NA | TRBJ1-6 | TRBV25-1 | NA
CASSRFSGRSETQYF | TGTGCCAGCAGCCGATTTAGCGGGAGATCAGAGACCCAGTACTTC | TRBD2 | TRBJ2-5 | TRBV7-7 | NA
CASSRGRGHRYGYTF | TGTGCCAGCAGCAGGGGCCGGGGGCATAGGTATGGCTACACCTTC | NA | TRBJ1-2 | TRBV27 | NA
CATSRDLAGGINEQFF | TGTGCCACCAGCAGAGATCTCGCGGGAGGGATTAATGAGCAGTTCTTC | TRBD2 | TRBJ2-1 | TRBV15 | NA
CASSERRGIQYF | TGTGCCAGCAGTGAGCGTCGTGGCATTCAGTACTTC | NA | TRBJ2-4 | TRBV2 | NA
CASSIRFPYEQYF | TGTGCCAGTAGTATTAGGTTCCCCTACGAGCAGTACTTC | NA | TRBJ2-7 | TRBV19 | NA
CASSQGRTSGNQETQYF | TGTGCCAGCAGCCAAGGGAGGACTAGCGGAAACCAAGAGACCCAGTACTTC | TRBD2 | TRBJ2-5 | TRBV14 | NA
CASSSGLAGSGETQYF | TGTGCCAGTAGTAGCGGACTAGCGGGAAGTGGAGAGACCCAGTACTTC | TRBD2 | TRBJ2-5 | TRBV19 | NA
CASSFLTDELFF | TGTGCCAGCAGCTTTTTGACAGACGAGCTGTTTTTT | NA | TRBJ2-2 | TRBV7-9 | few
CASSLGLPPITGELFF | TGTGCCAGCAGCTTAGGACTTCCGCCGATCACCGGGGAGCTGTTTTTT | NA | TRBJ2-2 | TRBV11-2 | once
CAAEEGITGELFF | TGTGCCGCCGAAGAGGGGATTACCGGGGAGCTGTTTTTT | NA | TRBJ2-2 | TRBV5-4 | NA
CASRPDSGEQFF | TGTGCCAGCAGGCCGGACTCTGGTGAGCAGTTCTTC | NA | TRBJ2-1 | TRBV12-3/TRBV12-4 | NA
CATSDLRAEQETQYF | TGTGCCACCAGTGATTTGCGGGCAGAGCAAGAGACCCAGTACTTC | NA | TRBJ2-5 | TRBV24-1 | NA
CASSLGLAGGDNEQFF | TGTGCCAGCAGCTTGGGACTAGCGGGGGGAGACAATGAGCAGTTCTTC | TRBD2 | TRBJ2-1 | TRBV5-4 | NA
CASSSPIGTGLFEQFF | TGTGCCAGCAGCTCCCCCATCGGGACAGGGCTTTTTGAGCAGTTCTTC | TRBD1 | TRBJ2-1 | TRBV5-8 | NA
CASSVEGVGNSRTDTQYF | TGTGCCAGCAGCGTAGAGGGGGTGGGCAACTCCCGCACAGATACGCAGTATTTT | NA | TRBJ2-3 | TRBV9 | NA
CASSPRGEGSNEQYF | TGTGCCAGCAGCCCAAGGGGAGAGGGCTCCAACGAGCAGTACTTC | NA | TRBJ2-7 | TRBV7-9 | NA
CASGGGPPEELFF | TGTGCCAGTGGGGGAGGACCCCCCGAGGAGCTGTTTTTT | NA | TRBJ2-2 | TRBV5-6 | NA